This entry lists 20 T cell receptor beta chains sequenced from one sample in a study of T cells in Graves' hyperthyroidism and ophthalmopathy. There were TCR beta CDR3 regions amplified from RNA transcripts. A set of HTBI primers served as the primers for a first-round RT-PCR of the TCR CDR3. TCRdb reprocessed the multiplex PCR reads via MiXCR and lists one record per CDR3 protein. The table has roughly 600,000 distinct CDR3 sequences, roughly 15% seen once; the top ten hold roughly an eighth. The sequenced material came from blood. These receptors were taken from a woman aged 50 to 60 with Graves' ophthalmopathy.

The J gene is TRBJ2-1, the V gene TRBV19; 9 bases match TRBD1. Germline V gene lookup returns CDR1 LNHDA and CDR2 SQIVND (reference sequence). V was pared by 6 bases and J by 7 bases, with 7 bases of the junction left unmatched. The CDR3 is made up of 14 amino acids. The CDR3 loop reads CASRRDRVVNEQFF. CDR3 DNA: TGTGCCAGTAGGAGGGACAGGGTCGTTAATGAGCAGTTCTTC.

This clonotype was recorded many times. The chain combines TRBV2 with TRBJ2-7; a weak D match, TRBD1 (6 bases). V was clipped by 3 bases and J by 3 bases, with 9 bases between them. CDR1 and CDR2 from the germline V gene are SNHLY and FYNNEI. This CDR3 spans 13 amino acids. The CDR3 is CASSDRQDYEQYF. CDR3 DNA: TGTGCCAGCAGTGACCGACAGGACTACGAGCAGTACTTC.

The chain links TRBV6-6 to TRBJ2-2; possibly TRBD1 or TRBD2 for D (6 bases each). Trimming removed 0 bases at V and 6 bases at J, with 14 bases between. CDR3 length equals 16 residues. The germline gives CDR1 MNHNY, CDR2 SVGAGI (reference sequence). DNA for the CDR3: TGTGCCAGCAGTTACTCGTTCGGGGGCAAGTCCGGGGAGCTGTTTTTT. It encodes CASSYSFGGKSGELFF.

V is TRBV7-9 and J is TRBJ1-5; no firm D call. This CDR3 region has 13 residues. V lost 6 bases and J 3 bases, leaving 9 bases between the germline ends. Germline CDR1 SEHNR, CDR2 FQNEAQ (reference sequence). This CDR3 reads CASRDGYNQPQHF. As DNA, the CDR3 is TGTGCCAGCAGGGACGGTTACAATCAGCCCCAGCATTTT. The full variable domain, rest sourced from reference TRBV7-9 and TRBJ1-5, is DTGVSQNPRHKITKRGQNVTFRCDPISEHNRLYWYRQTLGQGPEFLTYFQNEAQLEKSRLLSDRFSAERPKGSFSTLEIQRTEQGDSAMYLCASRDGYNQPQHFGDGTRLSIL.

In its sample, this clonotype was seen many times. The V and J genes are TRBV2 and TRBJ2-7, with 10 bases matching TRBD1. Losses at the gene ends were 1 base for V and 2 bases for J; bases not matched to a gene: 5. There are 16 residues in the CDR3. Germline CDR1 SNHLY, CDR2 FYNNEI. CDR3 nucleotide sequence: TGTGCCAGCAGTGAAGGTTTTGGGACAGGGGCCTACGAGCAGTACTTC. Translated: CASSEGFGTGAYEQYF. The entire variable domain, with the rest obtained from reference TRBV2 and TRBJ2-7, is as follows: EPEVTQTPSHQVTQMGQEVILRCVPISNHLYFYWYRQILGQKVEFLVSFYNNEISEKSEIFDDQFSVERPDGSNFTLKIRSTKLEDSAMYFCASSEGFGTGAYEQYFGPGTRLTVT.

To note about this clonotype: A much larger clone sits a single nucleotide away, making a read error possible. This sequence joins TRBV29-1 and TRBJ1-1, with D possibly being TRBD1 (6 bases). Germline V lookup: CDR1 SQVTM, CDR2 ANQGSEA. Trimming took off 5 bases at V and 0 bases at J, with 7 bases between the two ends. This CDR3 has 12 amino acids. Here the CDR3 reads CSVQGMNTEAFF. CDR3 DNA: TGCAGCGTTCAGGGGATGAACACTGAAGCTTTCTTT.

This clonotype was seen ten or more times. The J gene is TRBJ2-7, the V gene TRBV10-3; 9 bases map to TRBD1. This CDR3 contains 18 residues. Germline lookup yields CDR1 ENHRY and CDR2 SYGVKD. Trimming removed 3 bases from V and 4 bases from J; junction bases left unmatched: 16. As DNA, the CDR3 is TGTGCCATCAGTGAAAGGGGTCCCGGGACAGGGTTGGTGTACGAGCAGTACTTC. This translates into CAISERGPGTGLVYEQYF.

In its sample, this clonotype was seen once. This chain joins TRBV19 and TRBJ1-3; D is unclear. The CDR3 extends over 14 amino acids. Trimming cost V 6 bases and J 0 bases, with 9 bases left between them. The germline gives CDR1 LNHDA, CDR2 SQIVND (reference sequence). DNA of the CDR3: TGTGCCAGTAGCACAGAGTACTCTGGAAACACCATATATTTT. Translation gives CASSTEYSGNTIYF.

The table lists this clonotype with a few counts. The chain employs TRBV6-1 and TRBJ2-1, with 15 nucleotides matching TRBD2. CDR1 is MNHNS, CDR2 SASEGT, per germline. The CDR3 is 13 residues long. V gave up 6 bases and J gave up 14 bases; unmatched junction bases: 5. CDR3 bases: TGTGCCAGCAGCGCCGGGACTAGCGGGAGGAAGTTCTTC. It is translated as CASSAGTSGRKFF.

This clonotype was recorded at least ten times. J is TRBJ2-1 and V is TRBV11-3; D is unresolved. CDR3 length: 11 residues. Trimming pared 5 bases from V and 5 bases from J, leaving 4 bases between. CDR1 SGHNT and CDR2 YENEEA come from the germline V gene. The CDR3 spells CASSHDNEQFF. Written as DNA, the CDR3 is TGTGCCAGCAGCCATGACAATGAGCAGTTCTTC.

Comments on this clonotype: One junction end does not reproduce the germline sequence, and a read error may be involved. The rearrangement links TRBV7-3 to TRBJ2-1, with a tentative D call TRBD2 (7 bases). The germline V gene encodes CDR1 SGHTA and CDR2 FQGTGA. The CDR3 is made up of 14 amino acids. The DNA of the CDR3 is TGTGCCAGCAGCTCGGGGGGCTCCTGCAATGAGCAGTTCTTC. As protein: CASSSGGSCNEQFF.

Only a few counts were recorded for this clonotype. The chain has TRBV19 and TRBJ1-2; no clear D gene. V lost 6 bases and J lost 8, with 16 bases in between. The CDR3 sequence is 13 residues long. Germline loops: CDR1 LNHDA, CDR2 SQIVND (reference sequence). CDR3 sequence reads: CASSPGIIGGYTF. The CDR3 nucleotides are TGTGCCAGTAGCCCAGGAATCATTGGGGGCTACACCTTC.

The CDR3 nucleotides read TGTGCCAGCAGCCAAGAGGGTCCTAGCGTCTCCTACGAGCAGTACTTC. Translated, it gives CASSQEGPSVSYEQYF. The gene calls are TRBV4-2 and TRBJ2-7; weak D call: TRBD2 (6 bases). The CDR3 length is 16 residues. CDR1 and CDR2 from the germline V gene are LGHNA and YNFKEQ. The V end lost 0 bases, the J end lost 0 bases, and 12 bases lay between the germline ends.

The chain joins TRBV7-3 to TRBJ2-2; TRBD2 is a possible D gene (6 bases). CDR1 and CDR2 (germline): SGHTA, FQGTGA. The CDR3 contains 12 residues. Trimming removed 6 bases from V and 8 bases from J, with 10 bases in between. CDR3 region: CASSSGGGELFF. The DNA for the CDR3 is TGTGCCAGCAGTAGTGGGGGGGGGGAGCTGTTTTTT.

V and J are TRBV19 and TRBJ2-1, with 15 bases matching TRBD2. Germline V gives CDR1 LNHDA, CDR2 SQIVND (reference sequence). The trim removed 5 bases at V and 1 base at J, leaving 6 bases unmatched. The CDR3 is made up of 18 amino acids. CDR3 nucleotide sequence: TGTGCCAGTAGTGCGTCGGGACTAGCGGGAGGTTCCTACAATGAGCAGTTCTTC. Amino acids: CASSASGLAGGSYNEQFF.

This clonotype has just a few counts. One end of the junction does not line up with germline, which may come from a read error. V and J are TRBV24-1 and TRBJ2-1; maybe TRBD2 (6 bases). The CDR3 totals 14 residues. Germline assignment: CDR1 KGHDR and CDR2 SFDVKD. CDR3 bases: TGTGCCGCCAGTGGCCGGGTCCCGCGGGGTGAGCAGTTCTTC. Its translation is CAASGRVPRGEQFF.

This clonotype was seen at least ten times. This chain uses TRBV6-2 or TRBV6-3 with TRBJ2-1; D possibly uses TRBD1 or TRBD2 (5 bases each). V was shortened by 1 base and J by 0 bases, with 22 bases between the two germline ends. The CDR3 is made up of 20 amino acids. Per the germline V gene, CDR1 is MNHEY and CDR2 is SVGEGT. CDR3 bases: TGTGCCAGCAGTTACTTGGCCCCTTGGGGACGTGGAAGCTCCTACAATGAGCAGTTCTTC. Protein product: CASSYLAPWGRGSSYNEQFF.

V is TRBV27 and J is TRBJ1-5, with TRBD1 matching 10 bases. Germline lookup yields CDR1 MNHEY and CDR2 SMNVEV (reference sequence). The J segment lost 2 bases and the V segment lost 6 bases, leaving 10 bases of the junction unmatched. The length of the CDR3 is 17 residues. The DNA for the CDR3 is TGTGCCAGCAGGAAAAGACAGGGGGCAGATCGCAATCAGCCCCAGCATTTT. Protein: CASRKRQGADRNQPQHF.

The sample holds many counts of this clonotype. This sequence joins TRBV27 and TRBJ2-6; 10 positions match TRBD1. With V trimmed by 6 bases and J by 0 bases, 11 bases remained unmatched. CDR3 length equals 19 residues. Germline lookup yields CDR1 MNHEY and CDR2 SMNVEV (reference sequence). DNA for the CDR3: TGTGCCAGCAGACCGACAGGGGGCATAAGTGGCTCTGGGGCCAACGTCCTGACTTTC. Amino acids: CASRPTGGISGSGANVLTF.

This clonotype has just a few counts. The chain links TRBV15 to TRBJ2-7, with 7 bases aligning to TRBD2. V shed 1 base, J shed 7 bases, and the junction held 4 bases outside the gene matches. CDR3 size: 13 residues. Germline V gene sequence: CDR1 LNHNV, CDR2 YYDKDF (reference sequence). DNA of the CDR3: TGTGCCACCAGCAGAGGGGAGGGCCTAGAGCAGTACTTC. As protein: CATSRGEGLEQYF.